The 5 T cell receptor beta chains given below trace back to one sample, sequenced in a study of spatial heterogeneity in lung cancer. Time point reported: blood at routine non-recurrence follow-up after resection. TCRdb independently ran MiXCR on the 5' RACE reads; one entry per CDR3 protein. The profile shows about 47,000 distinct CDR3 sequences, about an eighth of them singletons. The input for sequencing was PBMCs, taken at follow-up. The source of these receptors is a male donor with early-stage non-small cell lung cancer.

This sequence joins TRBV7-2 and TRBJ1-5, with D unresolved. Trimming removed 5 bases from V and 5 bases from J, with 10 bases in between. The germline V gene has CDR1 SGHTA and CDR2 FQGNSA. There are 13 residues in the CDR3. The CDR3, as DNA: TGTGCCAGCAGCCCACGTGGGCATCAGCCCCAGCATTTT. Amino acids: CASSPRGHQPQHF.

The chain links TRBV3-1 to TRBJ2-1; 9 nucleotides align to TRBD2. Per the germline V gene, CDR1 is LGHDT and CDR2 is YNNKEL (reference sequence). Trimming cost V 4 bases and J 5 bases; bases outside gene matches: 9. The CDR3 has 16 residues. CDR3 amino acids: CASSPRLAGINNEQFF. DNA for the CDR3: TGTGCCAGCAGCCCTCGCCTAGCGGGGATTAACAATGAGCAGTTCTTC.

This clonotype was recorded many times. The chain combines TRBV6-6 with TRBJ1-1; TRBD1 is a possible D gene (5 bases). The CDR3 spans 15 residues. Trimming pared 8 bases from V and 0 bases from J, leaving 16 bases between. Germline V gives CDR1 MNHNY, CDR2 SVGAGI (reference sequence). This chain's CDR3 is CASSSGPSLNTEAFF. The CDR3 DNA reads as TGTGCCAGCTCCTCAGGGCCGTCGCTGAACACTGAAGCTTTCTTT.

In this sample, this clonotype turned up many times. The rearrangement uses TRBV20-1 and TRBJ1-1; the D gene is possibly TRBD1 (5 bases). The CDR3 sequence is 11 residues long. V was clipped by 8 bases and J by 1 base, with 8 bases between them. CDR1 and CDR2 from the germline V gene are DFQATT and SNEGSKA (reference sequence). As DNA, the CDR3 is TGCAGTTTTGGACAGAACACTGAAGCTTTCTTT. This sequence encodes CSFGQNTEAFF.

This clonotype has at least ten counts. This sequence joins TRBV12-3 or TRBV12-4 and TRBJ1-5; the match to TRBD1 covers 12 bases. Trimming at V came to 8 bases and at J to 6 bases, leaving 14 bases not matched to a gene. The CDR3 totals 17 residues. The CDR3 region is CASSSGIGTGGGQPQHF. The CDR3 coding sequence is TGTGCCAGCTCTTCTGGGATCGGGACAGGGGGCGGTCAGCCCCAGCATTTT.